Listed below are T cell receptor beta chains from one sample, sequenced in a study of control samples from healthy donors and cancer patients. Produced via immunoSEQ multiplex PCR; TCRdb's table is partial and in-frame only. Here the sample spans about 69,000 clones, more than 80% being singletons. Sample: PBMCs. Receptors originate from a woman between 50 and 59 years old with lung cancer. CDR3s include the opening cysteine and the closing phenylalanine or tryptophan. Each record gives: D gene, J gene, clone size, V gene, CDR3 DNA, CDR3 protein. D genes are given only for firm matches. Expanded clones get a size class; other rows say once, few or many, or leave the size out.

D: -; J: TRBJ1-4; size: -; V: TRBV27; DNA: TGTGCCAGCAGCCTCAGGGGAGTTAATGAAAAACTGTTTTTT; CDR3: CASSLRGVNEKLFF
D: -; J: TRBJ2-7; size: -; V: TRBV7-3; DNA: TGTGCCAGCAGCTTAACTGGTGCCGGGGAGCAGTACTTC; CDR3: CASSLTGAGEQYF
D: TRBD2; J: TRBJ2-1; size: -; V: TRBV28; DNA: TGTGCCAGCAGTCAATCCGGGACTAGCGGCTACAATGAGCAGTTCTTC; CDR3: CASSQSGTSGYNEQFF
D: TRBD1; J: TRBJ1-1; size: few; V: TRBV6-5; DNA: TGTGCCAGCAGGAGGGACAGGGGTGTGAACACTGAAGCTTTCTTT; CDR3: CASRRDRGVNTEAFF
D: -; J: TRBJ1-2; size: -; V: TRBV11-2; DNA: TGTGCCAGCAGCTTAGGGTCTGGGACTGACTATGGCTACACCTTC; CDR3: CASSLGSGTDYGYTF
D: -; J: TRBJ1-5; size: -; V: TRBV27; DNA: TGTGCCAGCAGTTTATACGGACTTGGCAATCAGCCCCAGCATTTT; CDR3: CASSLYGLGNQPQHF
D: -; J: TRBJ1-2; size: -; V: TRBV7-2; DNA: TGTGCCAGCAGCCTATCAAAGGGCTACACCTTC; CDR3: CASSLSKGYTF
D: -; J: TRBJ1-2; size: -; V: TRBV6-6; DNA: TGTGCCAGCAGTTACTCAGAACCTTCCTTTAACTATGGCTACACCTTC; CDR3: CASSYSEPSFNYGYTF
D: -; J: TRBJ1-2; size: -; V: TRBV2; DNA: TGTGCCAGCGTTTCGGATACCCAGGGGCTAGAAAATGGCTACACCTTC; CDR3: CASVSDTQGLENGYTF
D: TRBD1; J: TRBJ1-2; size: few; V: TRBV24-1; DNA: TGTGCCACCAGTGATCCTGGACAGGGAGTTGGCTACACCTTC; CDR3: CATSDPGQGVGYTF
D: -; J: TRBJ1-1; size: -; V: TRBV9; DNA: TGTGCCAGCAGCGTAGCAGGCGCTGAAGCTTTCTTT; CDR3: CASSVAGAEAFF
D: TRBD1; J: TRBJ1-2; size: -; V: TRBV11-3; DNA: TGTGCCAGCAGCGCTATGACAGGGGCTAACTATGGCTACACCTTC; CDR3: CASSAMTGANYGYTF
D: -; J: TRBJ2-6; size: -; V: TRBV19; DNA: TGTGCCAGTAGTCCGCGTCGCTCTGGGGCCAACGTCCTGACTTTC; CDR3: CASSPRRSGANVLTF
D: -; J: TRBJ2-3; size: once; V: TRBV24-1; DNA: TGTGCCACCAGTGATTTGCAAAATACGCAGTATTTT; CDR3: CATSDLQNTQYF
D: -; J: TRBJ1-4; size: -; V: TRBV19; DNA: TGTGCCAGTAGTATAGGAAGAGGGTTTGGCGAAAAACTGTTTTTT; CDR3: CASSIGRGFGEKLFF
D: TRBD1; J: TRBJ1-1; size: once; V: TRBV9; DNA: TGTGCCAGCAGCGCTCCGGGACAGGAGAACACTGAAGCTTTCTTT; CDR3: CASSAPGQENTEAFF
D: -; J: TRBJ1-1; size: -; V: TRBV9; DNA: TGTGCCAGCAGCGTAAGGGTGGAACCAGGGCTGAACACTGAAGCTTTCTTT; CDR3: CASSVRVEPGLNTEAFF
D: -; J: TRBJ1-1; size: -; V: TRBV19; DNA: TGTGCCAGTAGCCGAACAGGGAACACTGAAGCTTTCTTT; CDR3: CASSRTGNTEAFF
D: -; J: TRBJ2-3; size: -; V: TRBV7-9; DNA: TGTGCCAGCAGCTTAGGTGGTAGCTCGGTAACCACAGATACGCAGTATTTT; CDR3: CASSLGGSSVTTDTQYF
D: -; J: TRBJ2-4; size: -; V: TRBV2; DNA: TGTGCCAGCAGTACGGACCAAATGGGTGGATTTCAGTACTTC; CDR3: CASSTDQMGGFQYF
D: TRBD1; J: TRBJ2-7; size: -; V: TRBV28; DNA: TGTGCCAGCAGTTCCCTAGACAGGGGGGGAACCTACGAGCAGTACTTC; CDR3: CASSSLDRGGTYEQYF
D: -; J: TRBJ2-2; size: -; V: TRBV12-3/TRBV12-4; DNA: TGTGCCAGCACGGGGATCGGGGAGCTGTTTTTT; CDR3: CASTGIGELFF
D: -; J: TRBJ1-1; size: -; V: TRBV3-1/TRBV3-2; DNA: TGTGCCAGCAGCCAAATGGGGGGCTACACTGAAGCTTTCTTT; CDR3: CASSQMGGYTEAFF
D: TRBD2; J: TRBJ2-1; size: -; V: TRBV7-9; DNA: TGTGCCAGCAGCTTACGGACTAGCATGGATGAGCAGTTCTTC; CDR3: CASSLRTSMDEQFF
D: TRBD1; J: TRBJ1-5; size: -; V: TRBV4-1; DNA: TGCGCCAGCAGCCAATTGGGACAGGGATTTAGCAATCAGCCCCAGCATTTT; CDR3: CASSQLGQGFSNQPQHF
D: -; J: TRBJ2-3; size: many; V: TRBV27; DNA: TGTGCCAGCAGTTTACGGCAGAACAACCGACCTAGCACAGATACGCAGTATTTT; CDR3: CASSLRQNNRPSTDTQYF
D: -; J: TRBJ2-2; size: -; V: TRBV12-3/TRBV12-4; DNA: TGTGCCAGCAGTTTTCACACCGGGGAGCTGTTTTTT; CDR3: CASSFHTGELFF
D: -; J: TRBJ2-2; size: -; V: TRBV7-2; DNA: TGTGCCAGCAGCTTAGTGGGGCCCGGGGAGCTGTTTTTT; CDR3: CASSLVGPGELFF
D: -; J: TRBJ1-6; size: -; V: TRBV5-5; DNA: TGTGCCAGCAGCTTTCCGGACACCTCAACCCCCTATAATTCACCCCTCCACTTT; CDR3: CASSFPDTSTPYNSPLHF
D: TRBD1; J: TRBJ1-1; size: few; V: TRBV19; DNA: TGTGCCAGTAGCCAAGGACAGGGCGGAGTGTTTGGAGCTTTCTTT; CDR3: CASSQGQGGVFGAFF
D: TRBD1; J: TRBJ2-1; size: -; V: TRBV7-2; DNA: TGTGCCAGCAGCTCAGTGGACAGGGGTTCCTACAATGAGCAGTTCTTC; CDR3: CASSSVDRGSYNEQFF
D: -; J: TRBJ2-1; size: -; V: TRBV18; DNA: TGTGCCAGCTCACCACCCCAGGAGGGCAATGAGCAGTTCTTC; CDR3: CASSPPQEGNEQFF
D: TRBD2; J: TRBJ2-7; size: -; V: TRBV28; DNA: TGTGCCAGCAGTCGGCTAGCGGGGGCGGGGCCACACTTC; CDR3: CASSRLAGAGPHF
D: -; J: TRBJ2-1; size: -; V: TRBV7-6; DNA: TGTGCCAGCAGCTTAGCACCCGTGTCCAATGAGCAGTTCTTC; CDR3: CASSLAPVSNEQFF
D: -; J: TRBJ2-2; size: -; V: TRBV5-1; DNA: TGCGCCAGCAGCTTGAACGGACTGAACACCGGGGAGCTGTTTTTT; CDR3: CASSLNGLNTGELFF
D: TRBD2; J: TRBJ2-3; size: -; V: TRBV5-4; DNA: TGTGCCAGCAGGGAAGCGGGGGGGGTAATAGATACGCAGTATTTT; CDR3: CASREAGGVIDTQYF
D: -; J: TRBJ1-5; size: -; V: TRBV19; DNA: TGTGCCAGTAGTGGGGGGACGGAGGCCCTAGGGCCCCAGCATTTT; CDR3: CASSGGTEALGPQHF
D: -; J: TRBJ1-2; size: -; V: TRBV30; DNA: TGTGCCTGGAGTGAGGACAGATTCTATGGCTACACCTTC; CDR3: CAWSEDRFYGYTF